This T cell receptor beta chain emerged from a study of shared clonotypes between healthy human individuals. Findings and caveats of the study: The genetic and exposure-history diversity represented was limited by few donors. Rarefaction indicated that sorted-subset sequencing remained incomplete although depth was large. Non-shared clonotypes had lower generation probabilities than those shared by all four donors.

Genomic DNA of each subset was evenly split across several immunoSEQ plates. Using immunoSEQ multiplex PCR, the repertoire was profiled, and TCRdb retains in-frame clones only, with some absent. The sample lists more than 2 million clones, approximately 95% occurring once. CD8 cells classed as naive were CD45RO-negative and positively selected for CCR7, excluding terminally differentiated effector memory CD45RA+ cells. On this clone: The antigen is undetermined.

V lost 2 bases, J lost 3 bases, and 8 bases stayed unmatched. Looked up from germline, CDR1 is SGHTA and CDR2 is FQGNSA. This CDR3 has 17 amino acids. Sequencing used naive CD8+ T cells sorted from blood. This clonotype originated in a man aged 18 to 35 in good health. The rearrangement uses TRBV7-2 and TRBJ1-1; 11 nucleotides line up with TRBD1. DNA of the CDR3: TGTGCCAGCAGCTTACTCGGACAGGGGGCGGGGTACACTGAAGCTTTCTTT. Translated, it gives CASSLLGQGAGYTEAFF.